A single sample is the source of the 26 T cell receptor beta chains below, sequenced in a study of shared clonotypes between healthy human individuals. Using immunoSEQ multiplex PCR, the repertoire was profiled, and TCRdb retains in-frame clones only, with some absent. The table has hundreds of thousands of clones, 90% to 96% seen once; the top ten hold 0.06%. Sample: naive CD4+ T cells sorted from blood. The sample's subset: CD45RA+ positively selected. These receptors originate from a woman aged 25 to 45 in good health.

This chain connects TRBV7-9 to TRBJ2-1; D assignment may be TRBD1 or TRBD2 (5 bases each). Trimming removed 1 base from V and 8 bases from J, with 9 bases in between. This CDR3 is 13 amino acids long. The germline CDR1 and CDR2 sequences are SEHNR and FQNEAQ (reference sequence). Written as DNA, the CDR3 is TGTGCCAGCAGCTTAGGAGGGGCGGATGAGCAGTTCTTC. It is translated as CASSLGGADEQFF.

DNA of the CDR3: TGTGCTAGTGGTCCCCAGGGGACATATGAGCAGTTCTTC. Amino acid sequence: CASGPQGTYEQFF. The chain recombines TRBV12-5 with TRBJ2-1; D possibly corresponds to TRBD1 (6 bases). V lost 5 bases, J lost 8 bases, and 13 bases lay in between. CDR3 size: 13 residues. Germline assignment: CDR1 LGHNT and CDR2 FRNRAP.

The CDR3 sequence is CATSSSGTGVYGYTF. The CDR3 region has the DNA TGTGCCACCAGTTCTTCCGGGACAGGGGTTTATGGCTACACCTTC. The chain carries TRBV15 and TRBJ1-2; 10 nucleotides align to TRBD1. The CDR3 is made up of 15 amino acids. Trimming removed 6 bases from V and 5 bases from J; junction bases left unmatched: 9. CDR1 is LNHNV, CDR2 YYDKDF, per germline (reference sequence).

V gene TRBV7-2 combines with J gene TRBJ2-3; D is uncertain. Trimming took 2 bases from V and 2 from J, leaving 5 bases between them. CDR1 is SGHTA, CDR2 FQGNSA, per germline. The CDR3 runs to 13 residues. Here the CDR3 reads CASSLQYTDTQYF. The CDR3 nucleotides are TGTGCCAGCAGCTTACAATACACAGATACGCAGTATTTT.

About this clone: This CDR3 is also generated by other DNA sequences in the sample. V gene TRBV5-1 combines with J gene TRBJ2-7; D unclear. V lost 4 bases to trimming and J lost 1 base, with 9 bases between them. Germline V lookup: CDR1 SGHRS, CDR2 YFSETQ. This CDR3 comprises 13 residues. In nucleotides, the CDR3 is TGCGCCAGCAGCCTGCCATCATCCTACGAGCAGTACTTC. Amino acids: CASSLPSSYEQYF. Based on the CDR3 plus reference TRBV5-1 and TRBJ2-7, the full variable domain is KAGVTQTPRYLIKTRGQQVTLSCSPISGHRSVSWYQQTPGQGLQFLFEYFSETQRNKGNFPGRFSGRQFSNSRSEMNVSTLELGDSALYLCASSLPSSYEQYFGPGTRLTVT.

The rearrangement links TRBV4-1 to TRBJ2-5; TRBD2 agrees at 9 bases. The CDR3 is 17 residues long. CDR1 is MGHRA and CDR2 is YSYEKL in the germline V gene. V lost 1 base, J lost 6 bases, and 12 bases stayed unmatched. CDR3 loop: CASSQGLLSGRRQTQYF. CDR3 sequence (DNA): TGCGCCAGCAGCCAAGGCCTCCTTAGCGGGAGAAGGCAGACCCAGTACTTC.

The rearrangement joins TRBV6-6 to TRBJ1-5, with a tentative D call TRBD1 (5 bases). Trimming removed 0 bases at V and 2 bases at J, with 11 bases between. Germline V lookup: CDR1 MNHNY, CDR2 SVGAGI (reference sequence). This CDR3 comprises 16 residues. The CDR3, as DNA: TGTGCCAGCAGTTACTCACAAATGGGGGGCAATCAGCCCCAGCATTTT. Protein product: CASSYSQMGGNQPQHF.

This clone was detected once. This rearrangement joins TRBV28 to TRBJ1-5; a possible D gene is TRBD1 (5 bases). Trimming took 3 bases from V and 6 from J, leaving 15 bases between them. Germline CDR1 is MDHEN and CDR2 is SYDVKM. The CDR3 runs 15 residues. The CDR3 spells CASSFLLRDGQPQHF. CDR3 sequence (DNA): TGTGCCAGCAGTTTTCTCCTCCGGGACGGTCAGCCCCAGCATTTT.

The chain joins TRBV5-6 to TRBJ2-7; D is possibly TRBD1 or TRBD2 (6 bases each). The V gene lost 3 bases and the J gene lost 5 bases, with 18 bases spanning the gap. The CDR3 runs to 15 residues. Per germline, CDR1 SGHDT and CDR2 YYEEEE. In DNA, the CDR3 is TGTGCCAGCAGCTACCTCGCCAGGGGAGGCGACGAGCAGTACTTC. It encodes CASSYLARGGDEQYF.

The V and J genes are TRBV5-4 and TRBJ1-6, with TRBD1 matching over 7 bases. Losses at the gene ends were 0 bases for V and 3 bases for J; bases not matched to a gene: 6. Looked up from germline, CDR1 is SGHNT and CDR2 is YYREEE (reference sequence). The CDR3 loop spans 17 amino acids. CDR3 residues: CASSLDRGRIYNSPLHF. The CDR3 nucleotides are TGTGCCAGCAGCTTGGATAGGGGGCGCATCTATAATTCACCCCTCCACTTT.

The chain employs TRBV11-2 and TRBJ2-7; D remains unclear. The CDR3 sequence is 16 residues long. Germline CDR1 SGHAT, CDR2 FQNNGV. V dropped 3 bases and J dropped 2 bases, with 17 bases sitting between them. The CDR3 DNA reads as TGTGCCAGCAGCTTTCTGGGTGGGTTTGAAACCTACGAGCAGTACTTC. This gives the protein CASSFLGGFETYEQYF.

This chain joins TRBV4-2 and TRBJ1-4, with TRBD1 matching over 7 bases. The CDR3 is 15 amino acids. Looked up from germline, CDR1 is LGHNA and CDR2 is YNFKEQ. V lost 5 bases and J lost 7; bases outside the gene matches: 10. CDR3 region: CASSLYRGGGEKLFF. The CDR3 region has the DNA TGTGCCAGCAGCTTGTATCGAGGGGGCGGTGAAAAACTGTTTTTT.

This clone has just one count. Additional DNA sequences in this sample encode the identical CDR3. This chain uses TRBV7-7 with TRBJ2-5, with TRBD1 identical over 7 bases. Per germline, CDR1 SSHAT and CDR2 FNYEAQ (reference sequence). The CDR3 spans 13 residues. The ends lost 5 bases at V and 3 bases at J; junction bases unmatched: 3. The CDR3 sequence is CASSRDREETQYF. DNA for the CDR3: TGTGCCAGCAGCCGTGACAGGGAAGAGACCCAGTACTTC.

The chain couples TRBV7-9 to TRBJ1-2, with D unclear. This CDR3 is 13 amino acids long. The V gene lost 1 base and the J gene lost 6 bases, with 9 bases spanning the gap. Germline CDR1 and CDR2: SEHNR and FQNEAQ (reference sequence). The CDR3 loop is CASSLVWVDGYTF. The CDR3 DNA reads as TGTGCCAGCAGCTTAGTTTGGGTGGATGGCTACACCTTC.

The J gene is TRBJ2-1, the V gene TRBV30; D remains unclear. V gave up 0 bases and J gave up 4 bases, with 10 bases separating them. CDR1 GTSNPN and CDR2 SVGIG come from the germline V gene (reference sequence). The CDR3 extends over 14 amino acids. For the CDR3, the DNA is TGTGCCTGGAGTGTACTCTCGCCATACAATGAGCAGTTCTTC. Its protein is CAWSVLSPYNEQFF.

The sample holds one count of this clone. The chain links TRBV19 to TRBJ2-4; 7 nucleotides agree with TRBD1. The length of the CDR3 is 16 residues. Trimming removed 5 bases from V and 1 base from J; junction bases left unmatched: 8. The germline V gene has CDR1 LNHDA and CDR2 SQIVND (reference sequence). The CDR3 coding sequence is TGTGCCAGTAGTCCAGGGACAGCCATCGCCAAAAACATTCAGTACTTC. This codes for CASSPGTAIAKNIQYF.

The chain uses TRBV6-5 and TRBJ2-7; no firm D call. The CDR3 is 13 residues long. Trimming left V 2 bases short and J 2 bases short, with 7 bases between. The V gene's germline CDR1 is MNHEY and CDR2 SVGAGI. The CDR3 spells CASSYPGTYEQYF. CDR3 bases: TGTGCCAGCAGTTACCCTGGAACCTACGAGCAGTACTTC.

V is TRBV5-1 and J is TRBJ2-7; weak D call: TRBD1 (7 bases). There are 15 residues in the CDR3. The V gene's germline CDR1 is SGHRS and CDR2 YFSETQ. V lost 3 bases and J lost 2, with 15 bases in between. The CDR3 nucleotides are TGCGCCAGCAGCTGGGGGGTGACAGGGCCCTACGAGCAGTACTTC. As protein: CASSWGVTGPYEQYF.

The chain recombines TRBV11-1 with TRBJ1-1, with TRBD1 as a possible D gene (5 bases). This CDR3 comprises 15 residues. V was pared by 1 base and J by 1 base, with 10 bases between. Germline loops: CDR1 SGHAT, CDR2 FQDESV (reference sequence). The CDR3: CASSLGGTGNTEAFF. CDR3 bases: TGTGCCAGCAGCTTAGGCGGGACGGGGAACACTGAAGCTTTCTTT.

The J gene is TRBJ2-1, the V gene TRBV7-7; 8 nucleotides match TRBD1. Germline V gene lookup returns CDR1 SSHAT and CDR2 FNYEAQ (reference sequence). The CDR3 loop spans 13 amino acids. With V trimmed by 4 bases and J by 9 bases, 5 bases remained unmatched. The CDR3 coding sequence is TGTGCCAGCAGCTCCGACAGGGGACGTGAGCAGTTCTTC. Its translation: CASSSDRGREQFF.

The chain couples TRBV28 to TRBJ2-7; 8 positions match TRBD2. This CDR3 is 15 amino acids long. Germline values: CDR1 MDHEN, CDR2 SYDVKM. The trim removed 2 bases at V and 6 bases at J, leaving 9 bases unmatched. The CDR3, as DNA: TGTGCCAGCAGTTTACCTACAGGACTAGCCAGCGAGCAGTACTTC. Protein product: CASSLPTGLASEQYF.

The rearrangement links TRBV29-1 to TRBJ2-5, with a tentative D call TRBD2 (5 bases). TRBJ2-7 matches the DNA end more closely, so the J call is doubtful. The CDR3 totals 14 residues. The germline gives CDR1 SQVTM, CDR2 ANQGSEA. CDR3 DNA sequence: TGCAGCGTTGGGCGCCCTGAGGGAAACTACGAGCAGTACTTC. This encodes CSVGRPEGNYEQYF.

This rearrangement joins TRBV6-5 to TRBJ1-1; perhaps TRBD1 as D (6 bases). The germline V gene has CDR1 MNHEY and CDR2 SVGAGI. Trimming stripped 8 bases from V and 2 bases from J, with 15 bases between. This CDR3 has 14 amino acids. The CDR3 coding sequence is TGTGCCAGCCGAAAACCGACAGGAAACACTGAAGCTTTCTTT. Protein: CASRKPTGNTEAFF.

The chain links TRBV2 to TRBJ2-5; 9 positions match TRBD2. Germline V gene lookup returns CDR1 SNHLY and CDR2 FYNNEI. The trim removed 6 bases at V and 2 bases at J, leaving 4 bases unmatched. The length of the CDR3 is 14 residues. The CDR3 sequence is CASRPGLAQETQYF. Here the CDR3 DNA reads TGTGCCAGCAGACCAGGACTAGCGCAAGAGACCCAGTACTTC.

The chain joins TRBV27 to TRBJ1-2, with 8 bases lining up with TRBD1. From germline, CDR1 is MNHEY and CDR2 SMNVEV (reference sequence). There are 15 residues in the CDR3. The ends lost 5 bases at V and 8 bases at J; junction bases unmatched: 13. The CDR3 protein is CASSLTGGSIVGYTF. CDR3 nucleotide sequence: TGTGCCAGCAGTCTCACAGGGGGAAGTATCGTGGGCTACACCTTC.

The chain has TRBV27 and TRBJ2-2; D possibly uses TRBD1 or TRBD2 (5 bases each). This CDR3 is built from 14 residues. Trimming left V 8 bases short and J 6 bases short, with 16 bases between. The germline gives CDR1 MNHEY, CDR2 SMNVEV (reference sequence). The CDR3 here is CASRPTMGAGELFF. The DNA for the CDR3 is TGTGCCAGCCGCCCTACGATGGGGGCCGGGGAGCTGTTTTTT.